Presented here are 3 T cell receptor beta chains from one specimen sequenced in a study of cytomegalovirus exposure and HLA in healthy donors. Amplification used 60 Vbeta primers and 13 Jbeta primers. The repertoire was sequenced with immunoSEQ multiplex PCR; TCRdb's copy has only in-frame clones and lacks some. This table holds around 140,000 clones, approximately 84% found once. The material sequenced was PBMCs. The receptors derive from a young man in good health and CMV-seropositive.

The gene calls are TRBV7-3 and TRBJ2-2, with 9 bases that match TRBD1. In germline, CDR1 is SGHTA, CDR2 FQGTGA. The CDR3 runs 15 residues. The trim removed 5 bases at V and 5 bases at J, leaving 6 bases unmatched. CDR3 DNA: TGTGCCAGCAGCGGGGGACAGGGTGGAACCGGGGAGCTGTTTTTT. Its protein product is CASSGGQGGTGELFF.

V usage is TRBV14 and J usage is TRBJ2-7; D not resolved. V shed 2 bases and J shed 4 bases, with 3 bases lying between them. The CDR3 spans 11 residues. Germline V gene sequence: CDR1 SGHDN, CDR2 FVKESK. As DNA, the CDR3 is TGTGCCAGCAGCCAACAGTACGAGCAGTACTTC. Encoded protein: CASSQQYEQYF.

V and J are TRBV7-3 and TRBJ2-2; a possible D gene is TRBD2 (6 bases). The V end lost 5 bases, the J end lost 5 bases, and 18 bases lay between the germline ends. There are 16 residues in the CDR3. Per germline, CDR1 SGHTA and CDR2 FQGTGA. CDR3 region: CASSPQAVGGTGELFF. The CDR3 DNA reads TGTGCCAGCAGCCCCCAGGCAGTGGGGGGTACCGGGGAGCTGTTTTTT.